Sequencing of this T cell receptor beta chain was carried out in a study of human T cells and chemical hapten exposure. TCRdb reprocessed the RACE reads with MiXCR, giving one entry per CDR3 protein. The sample consists of about 56,000 distinct CDR3 sequences, about 9.6% of them appearing once. This sample's time point: patch test 1, 2 weeks after DPC sensitization. Stated treatment: therapeutic diphenylcyclopropenone sensitization with weekly scalp DPC. Donors were 18 to 70-year-old alopecia patients suitable for DPC. The germline V gene has CDR1 SEHNR and CDR2 FQNEAQ (reference sequence). The CDR3 covers 16 residues. The J segment lost 6 bases and the V segment lost 4 bases, leaving 10 bases of the junction unmatched. This clonotype was observed at least ten times.

The rearrangement joins TRBV7-9 to TRBJ1-1, with 11 bases aligning to TRBD1. This TCR came from a woman aged 40 to 50 with alopecia areata. Some clones in this sample may be carry-over from other donors' samples. Specimen: whole blood, collected in connection with sensitization to the hapten diphenylcyclopropenone (DPC). In DNA form, the CDR3 reads TGTGCCAGCAGCTCACGATCCGGGACAGGGGGTTCTGAAGCTTTCTTT. It specifies CASSSRSGTGGSEAFF.